This T cell receptor (beta chain) stems from a study of T cell responses to AZD1222 COVID-19 vaccine. As concerns this clone: Its antigen is not known.

Only in-frame clones appear in the TCRdb table, and some are missing; sequencing was by immunoSEQ multiplex PCR. The repertoire holds roughly 100,000 clones, around 90% seen once, with 4% to 5.5% in the top ten. Broader study findings: Vaccination with two AZD1222 doses was followed by a rise in Spike-specific TCR breadth and depth.

This TCR was recovered from an adult in good health. The sequencing used peripheral blood, collected on day 0 of AZD1222 vaccination.

The CDR3 sequence: CASSQGTGSSYGYTF. CDR3 DNA: TGTGCCAGCAGCCAAGGGACAGGCTCTAGCTATGGCTACACCTTC. The rearrangement joins TRBV3-1 (or the pseudogene TRBV3-2) to TRBJ1-2; TRBD1 matches 7 bases. V shed 1 base, J shed 4 bases, and the junction held 6 bases outside the gene matches. Looked up from germline, CDR1 is LGHDT and CDR2 is YNNKEL (reference sequence). The CDR3 spans 15 residues.